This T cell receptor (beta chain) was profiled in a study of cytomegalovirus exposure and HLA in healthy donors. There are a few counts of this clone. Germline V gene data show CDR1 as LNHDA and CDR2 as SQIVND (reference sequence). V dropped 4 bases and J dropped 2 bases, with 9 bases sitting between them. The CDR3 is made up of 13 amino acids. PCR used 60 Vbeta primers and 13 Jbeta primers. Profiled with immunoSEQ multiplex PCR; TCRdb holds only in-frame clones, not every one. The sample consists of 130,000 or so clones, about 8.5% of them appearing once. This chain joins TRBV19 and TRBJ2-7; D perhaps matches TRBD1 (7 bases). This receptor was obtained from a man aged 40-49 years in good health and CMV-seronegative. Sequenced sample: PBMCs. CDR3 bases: TGTGCCAGTAGTACAGGGGGGACCTACGAGCAGTACTTC. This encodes CASSTGGTYEQYF.